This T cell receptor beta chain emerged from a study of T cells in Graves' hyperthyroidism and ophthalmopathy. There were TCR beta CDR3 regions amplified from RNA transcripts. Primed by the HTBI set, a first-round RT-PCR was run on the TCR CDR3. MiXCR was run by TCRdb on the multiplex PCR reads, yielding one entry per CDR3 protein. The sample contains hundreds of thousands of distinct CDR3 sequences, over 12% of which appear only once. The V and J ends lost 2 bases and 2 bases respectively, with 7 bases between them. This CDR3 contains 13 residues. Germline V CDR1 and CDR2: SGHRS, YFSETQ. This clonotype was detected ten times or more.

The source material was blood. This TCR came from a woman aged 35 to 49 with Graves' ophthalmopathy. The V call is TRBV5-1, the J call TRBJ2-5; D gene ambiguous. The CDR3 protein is CASSFTAQETQYF. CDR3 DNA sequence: TGCGCCAGCAGCTTTACAGCGCAAGAGACCCAGTACTTC.